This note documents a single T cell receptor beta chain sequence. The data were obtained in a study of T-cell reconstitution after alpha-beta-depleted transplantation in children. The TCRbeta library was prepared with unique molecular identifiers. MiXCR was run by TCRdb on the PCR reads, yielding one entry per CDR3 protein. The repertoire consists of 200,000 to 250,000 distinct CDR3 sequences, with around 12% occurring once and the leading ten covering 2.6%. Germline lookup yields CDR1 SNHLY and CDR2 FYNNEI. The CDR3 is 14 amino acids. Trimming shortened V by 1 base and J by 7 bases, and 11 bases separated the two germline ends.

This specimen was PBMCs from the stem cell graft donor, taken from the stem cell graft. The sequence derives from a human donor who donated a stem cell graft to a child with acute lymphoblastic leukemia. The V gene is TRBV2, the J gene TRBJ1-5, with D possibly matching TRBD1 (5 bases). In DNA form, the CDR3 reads TGTGCCAGCAGTGAAGTGGGGGAGAAGCAGCCCCAGCATTTT. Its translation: CASSEVGEKQPQHF.